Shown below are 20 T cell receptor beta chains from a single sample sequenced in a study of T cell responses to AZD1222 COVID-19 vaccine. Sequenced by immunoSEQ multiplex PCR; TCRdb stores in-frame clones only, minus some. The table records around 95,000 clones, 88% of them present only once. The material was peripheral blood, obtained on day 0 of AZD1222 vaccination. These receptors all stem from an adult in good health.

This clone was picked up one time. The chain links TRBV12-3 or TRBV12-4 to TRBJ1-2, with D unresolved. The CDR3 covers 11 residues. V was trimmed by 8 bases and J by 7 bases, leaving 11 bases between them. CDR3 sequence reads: CASAQVSGYTF. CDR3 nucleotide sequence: TGTGCCAGCGCCCAAGTGTCTGGCTACACCTTC.

CDR3 sequence (DNA): TGTGCCAGCCCTAAGACAGGACAGCCCCAGCATTTT. Protein sequence: CASPKTGQPQHF. This sequence joins TRBV6-5 and TRBJ1-5; possibly TRBD1 for D (6 bases). CDR3 length: 12 amino acids. V lost 8 bases to trimming and J lost 7 bases, with 12 bases between them. CDR1 is MNHEY and CDR2 is SVGAGI in the germline V gene.

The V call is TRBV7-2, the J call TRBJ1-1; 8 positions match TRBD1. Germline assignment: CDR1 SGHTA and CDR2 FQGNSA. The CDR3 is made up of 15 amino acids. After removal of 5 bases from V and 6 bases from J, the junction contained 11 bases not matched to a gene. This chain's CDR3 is CASSPTGAEGAEAFF. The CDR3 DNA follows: TGTGCCAGCAGCCCGACAGGGGCGGAGGGTGCTGAAGCTTTCTTT. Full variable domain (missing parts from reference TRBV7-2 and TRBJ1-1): GAGVSQSPSNKVTEKGKDVELRCDPISGHTALYWYRQSLGQGLEFLIYFQGNSAPDKSGLPSDRFSAERTGGSVSTLTIQRTQQEDSAVYLCASSPTGAEGAEAFFGQGTRLTVV.

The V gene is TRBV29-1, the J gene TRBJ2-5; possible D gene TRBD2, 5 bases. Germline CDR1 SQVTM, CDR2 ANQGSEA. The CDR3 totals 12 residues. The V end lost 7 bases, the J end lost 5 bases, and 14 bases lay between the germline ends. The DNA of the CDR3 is TGCAGCGGGAGGACTGGCGAGGAGACCCAGTACTTC. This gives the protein CSGRTGEETQYF.

CDR3 coding DNA: TGTGCCAGCGGTTCAGGGGGTACCAGTTCGGAGACCCAGTACTTC. Its translation: CASGSGGTSSETQYF. The V gene is TRBV25-1, the J gene TRBJ2-5; 7 nucleotides agree with TRBD1. Germline V gives CDR1 MGHDK, CDR2 SYGVNS. V lost 8 bases and J lost 5; bases outside the gene matches: 14. The CDR3 totals 15 residues.

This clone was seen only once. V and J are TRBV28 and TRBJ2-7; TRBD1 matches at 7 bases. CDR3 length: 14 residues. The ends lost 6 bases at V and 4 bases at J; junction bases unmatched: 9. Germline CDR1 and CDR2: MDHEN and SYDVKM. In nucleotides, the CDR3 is TGTGCCAGCAGATCTCGACAGGGCCTTTACGAGCAGTACTTC. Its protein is CASRSRQGLYEQYF.

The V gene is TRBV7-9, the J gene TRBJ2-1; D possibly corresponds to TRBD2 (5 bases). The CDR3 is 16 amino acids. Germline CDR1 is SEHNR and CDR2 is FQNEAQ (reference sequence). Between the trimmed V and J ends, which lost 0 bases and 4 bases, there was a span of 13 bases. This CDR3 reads CASSLAKRTLYNEQFF. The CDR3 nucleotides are TGTGCCAGCAGCTTAGCGAAACGGACTTTATACAATGAGCAGTTCTTC.

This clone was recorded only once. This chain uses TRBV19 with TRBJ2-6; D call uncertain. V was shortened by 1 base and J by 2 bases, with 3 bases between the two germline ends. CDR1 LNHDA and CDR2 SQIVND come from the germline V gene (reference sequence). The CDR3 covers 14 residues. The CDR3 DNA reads TGTGCCAGTAGTATAGTGGCTGGGGCCAACGTCCTGACTTTC. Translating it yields CASSIVAGANVLTF.

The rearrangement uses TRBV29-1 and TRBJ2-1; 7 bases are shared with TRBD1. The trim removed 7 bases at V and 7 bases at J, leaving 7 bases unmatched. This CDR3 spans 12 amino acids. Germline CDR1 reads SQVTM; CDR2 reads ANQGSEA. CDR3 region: CSAAQGLNEQFF. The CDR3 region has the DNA TGCAGCGCAGCACAGGGGTTGAATGAGCAGTTCTTC.

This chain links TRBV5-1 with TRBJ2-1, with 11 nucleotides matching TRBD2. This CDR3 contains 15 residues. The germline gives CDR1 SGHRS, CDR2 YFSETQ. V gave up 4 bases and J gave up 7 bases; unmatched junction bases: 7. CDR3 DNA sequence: TGCGCCAGCAGCCTAACTAGCGGGAGAGGAAATGAGCAGTTCTTC. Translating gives CASSLTSGRGNEQFF.

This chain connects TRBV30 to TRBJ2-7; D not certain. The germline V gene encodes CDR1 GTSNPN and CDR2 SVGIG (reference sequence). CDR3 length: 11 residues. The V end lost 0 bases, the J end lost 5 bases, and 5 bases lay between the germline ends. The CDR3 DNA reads TGTGCCTGGAGTGTACGCCACGAGCAGTACTTC. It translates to CAWSVRHEQYF.

In nucleotides, the CDR3 is TGTGCCACCAGTCCCAATAACTATGGCTACACCTTC. This translates into CATSPNNYGYTF. The V gene is TRBV24-1, the J gene TRBJ1-2; no firm D call. CDR3 length: 12 amino acids. V gave up 6 bases and J gave up 1 base, with 5 bases separating them. Germline CDR1 reads KGHDR; CDR2 reads SFDVKD.

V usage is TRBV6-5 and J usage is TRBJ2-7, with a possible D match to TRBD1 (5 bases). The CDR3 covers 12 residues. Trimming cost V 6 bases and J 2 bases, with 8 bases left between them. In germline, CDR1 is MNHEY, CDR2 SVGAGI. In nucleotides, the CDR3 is TGTGCCAGCAGCACAGGACCCTACGAGCAGTACTTC. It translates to CASSTGPYEQYF.

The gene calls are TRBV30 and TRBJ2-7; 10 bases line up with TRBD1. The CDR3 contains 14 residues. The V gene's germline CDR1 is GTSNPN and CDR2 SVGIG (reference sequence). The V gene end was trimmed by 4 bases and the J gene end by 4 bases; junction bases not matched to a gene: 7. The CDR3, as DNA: TGTGCCTGGACTAGGGGACAGGGGAGATACGAGCAGTACTTC. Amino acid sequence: CAWTRGQGRYEQYF.

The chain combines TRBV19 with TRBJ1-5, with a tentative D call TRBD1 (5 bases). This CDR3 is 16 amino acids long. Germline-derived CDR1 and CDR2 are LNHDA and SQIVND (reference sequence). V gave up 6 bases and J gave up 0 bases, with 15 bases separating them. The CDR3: CASRPPGRLSNQPQHF. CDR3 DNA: TGTGCCAGTAGACCCCCAGGGAGACTTAGCAATCAGCCCCAGCATTTT.

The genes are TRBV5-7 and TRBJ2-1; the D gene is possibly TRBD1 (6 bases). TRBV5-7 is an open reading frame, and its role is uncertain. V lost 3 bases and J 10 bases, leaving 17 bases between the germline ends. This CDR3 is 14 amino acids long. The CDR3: CASSCGRGAREQFF. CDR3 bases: TGTGCCAGCAGCTGCGGCAGGGGCGCTCGGGAGCAGTTCTTC.

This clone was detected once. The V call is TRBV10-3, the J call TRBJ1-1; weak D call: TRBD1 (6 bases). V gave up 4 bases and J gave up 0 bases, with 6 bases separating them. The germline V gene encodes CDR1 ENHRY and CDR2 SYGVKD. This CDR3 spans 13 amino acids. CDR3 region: CAISGGLNTEAFF. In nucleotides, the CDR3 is TGTGCCATCAGTGGGGGGCTGAACACTGAAGCTTTCTTT.

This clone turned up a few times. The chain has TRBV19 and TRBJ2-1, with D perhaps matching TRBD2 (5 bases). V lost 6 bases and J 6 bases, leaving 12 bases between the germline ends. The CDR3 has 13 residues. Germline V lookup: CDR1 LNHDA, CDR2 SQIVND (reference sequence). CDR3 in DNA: TGTGCCAGTAGCCAATCGGAGGTCAATGAGCAGTTCTTC. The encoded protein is CASSQSEVNEQFF. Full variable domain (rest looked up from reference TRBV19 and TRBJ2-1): DGGITQSPKYLFRKEGQNVTLSCEQNLNHDAMYWYRQDPGQGLRLIYYSQIVNDFQKGDIAEGYSVSREKKESFPLTVTSAQKNPTAFYLCASSQSEVNEQFFGPGTRLTVL.

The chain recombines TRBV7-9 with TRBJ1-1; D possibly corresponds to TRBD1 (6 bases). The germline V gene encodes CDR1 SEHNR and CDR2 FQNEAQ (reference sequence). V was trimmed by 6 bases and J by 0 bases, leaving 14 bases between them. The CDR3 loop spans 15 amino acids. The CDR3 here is CASRPNTGLNTEAFF. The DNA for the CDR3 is TGTGCCAGCAGGCCTAACACAGGGCTGAACACTGAAGCTTTCTTT.

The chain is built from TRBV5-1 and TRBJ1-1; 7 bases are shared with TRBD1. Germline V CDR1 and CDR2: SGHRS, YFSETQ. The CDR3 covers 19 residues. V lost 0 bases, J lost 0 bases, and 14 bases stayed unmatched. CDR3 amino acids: CASSLALAGGPYMNTEAFF. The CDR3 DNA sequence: TGCGCCAGCAGCTTGGCCCTCGCAGGGGGGCCCTATATGAACACTGAAGCTTTCTTT.